This TCR beta chain stems from a study of identical twins. Donors uniformly comprised healthy Caucasians. The CDR3 has 16 amino acids. Between the trimmed V and J ends, which lost 0 bases and 8 bases, there was a span of 17 bases. MiXCR, applied by TCRdb to the 5' RACE reads, yields one record per CDR3 protein. Seen here are some 320,000 distinct CDR3 sequences, 9% to 15% observed once, and the top ten hold 6% to 9%. This same sample was also taken into another study, of yellow fever vaccine responses in identical twins.

The TCR sequence derives from a woman younger than 35 in good health. J is TRBJ2-4 and V is TRBV12-3 or TRBV12-4, with a weak D call TRBD1 (5 bases). What was sequenced was CD8+ T cells sorted from blood. In nucleotides, the CDR3 is TGTGCCAGCAGTTTAGCGCGACAGTTCCCCCCTGACATTCAGTACTTC. This codes for CASSLARQFPPDIQYF.